Listed here are 9 T cell receptor beta chains from one sample, sequenced in a study of blood T cell repertoires in COVID-19. TCRdb's copy holds only in-frame clones and misses some; the assay was immunoSEQ multiplex PCR. The sample holds fewer than 250,000 clones, approximately 90% seen once. The sample was PBMCs or T cells enriched from blood (not recorded which). The receptors come from a man in his fifties or sixties who had been exposed to COVID-19.

This sequence joins TRBV2 and TRBJ1-3; 9 nucleotides match TRBD1. CDR1 SNHLY and CDR2 FYNNEI come from the germline V gene. CDR3 size: 14 residues. Trimming took 9 bases from V and 6 from J; bases not matched to a gene: 9. The CDR3 DNA reads TGTGCCAGTACCGGGACAGGGTTTGAAAACACCATATATTTT. Translating it yields CASTGTGFENTIYF.

This chain connects TRBV28 to TRBJ2-3, with TRBD1 matching 8 bases. CDR1 MDHEN and CDR2 SYDVKM come from the germline V gene. CDR3 length equals 14 residues. J lost 5 bases, V lost 4 bases, and 5 bases had no gene match. CDR3 in amino acids: CASSSGQGRDTQYF. The CDR3 coding sequence is TGTGCCAGCAGTTCTGGACAGGGACGAGATACGCAGTATTTT.

This clone occurred once. J is TRBJ2-5 and V is TRBV2, with 12 bases matching TRBD2. The length of the CDR3 is 15 residues. The V and J ends lost 8 bases and 0 bases, in that order; junction bases with no gene match: 4. Germline CDR1 and CDR2: SNHLY and FYNNEI. For the CDR3, the DNA is TGTGCCAGCGTGGGGACTAGCGGGTACCAAGAGACCCAGTACTTC. Its protein is CASVGTSGYQETQYF.

V usage is TRBV9 and J usage is TRBJ2-2; TRBD1 agrees at 7 bases. Per the germline V gene, CDR1 is SGDLS and CDR2 is YYNGEE. The length of the CDR3 is 17 residues. The V and J ends lost 0 bases and 2 bases, in that order; junction bases with no gene match: 7. The CDR3 region has the DNA TGTGCCAGCAGCGTAGGAGAGGGGGCCGGCAACACCGGGGAGCTGTTTTTT. It yields the protein CASSVGEGAGNTGELFF.

The chain couples TRBV27 to TRBJ2-2, with TRBD1 identical over 8 bases. After removal of 6 bases from V and 2 bases from J, the junction contained 5 bases not matched to a gene. This CDR3 has 15 amino acids. The germline V gene has CDR1 MNHEY and CDR2 SMNVEV (reference sequence). The CDR3 here is CASRMDRDNTGELFF. For the CDR3, the DNA is TGTGCCAGCAGGATGGACAGGGATAACACCGGGGAGCTGTTTTTT.

The gene calls are TRBV19 and TRBJ2-1; D perhaps matches TRBD2 (5 bases). The CDR3 runs 15 residues. Germline V lookup: CDR1 LNHDA, CDR2 SQIVND (reference sequence). Trimming took 5 bases from V and 0 from J, leaving 11 bases between them. This chain's CDR3 is CASSDPGGSYNEQFF. For the CDR3, the DNA is TGTGCCAGTAGTGACCCCGGAGGCTCCTACAATGAGCAGTTCTTC.

This rearrangement joins TRBV7-9 to TRBJ2-3; D perhaps matches TRBD1 (5 bases). CDR1 and CDR2 (germline): SEHNR, FQNEAQ (reference sequence). Trimming stripped 1 base from V and 4 bases from J, with 9 bases between. The CDR3 covers 14 residues. DNA of the CDR3: TGTGCCAGCAGCTTAGGGGGCGCGGCAGATACGCAGTATTTT. It codes for CASSLGGAADTQYF.

The chain joins TRBV29-1 to TRBJ1-1; D perhaps matches TRBD1 (5 bases). V gave up 6 bases and J gave up 3 bases, with 14 bases separating them. Germline assignment: CDR1 SQVTM and CDR2 ANQGSEA. The CDR3 spans 13 residues. The CDR3 spells CSVRRGGYTEAFF. In nucleotides, the CDR3 is TGCAGCGTACGTCGGGGGGGATACACTGAAGCTTTCTTT.

Of note for this clone: This specimen includes other DNA sequences encoding the same CDR3. The chain combines TRBV5-1 with TRBJ2-2; D is possibly TRBD1 (6 bases). The V gene's germline CDR1 is SGHRS and CDR2 YFSETQ. The CDR3 extends over 14 amino acids. The germline V and J ends were trimmed by 5 bases and 2 bases, with 10 bases remaining between them. The CDR3 nucleotides are TGCGCCAGCAGTCTGGACAGTAACACCGGGGAGCTGTTTTTT. Translated, it gives CASSLDSNTGELFF.